Following are 30 T cell receptor beta chains from one sample sequenced in a study of beta chain features in type 1 diabetes. The sequenced template was cDNA made from the entire isolated RNA. TCRdb's copy holds only in-frame clones and misses some; the assay was immunoSEQ multiplex PCR. The sample holds hundreds of thousands of clones, 15% to 18% seen once. The sequencing sample was made of naive CD4+ T cells from blood. The receptors derive from a man younger than 35 in good health.

V gene TRBV27 combines with J gene TRBJ2-7; 9 nucleotides agree with TRBD1. V shed 7 bases and J 4 bases; nucleotides not matched to a gene: 20. The CDR3 extends over 18 amino acids. CDR1 and CDR2 (germline): MNHEY, SMNVEV (reference sequence). Written as DNA, the CDR3 is TGTGCCAGCATGCCTGTGGGGACAGGGTCCGCGCCCTTTTACGAGCAGTACTTC. Translation: CASMPVGTGSAPFYEQYF.

This clone was found a few times. The chain combines TRBV7-3 with TRBJ2-6; D might be TRBD1 (6 bases). V was clipped by 3 bases and J by 0 bases, with 6 bases between them. This CDR3 has 15 residues. Germline assignment: CDR1 SGHTA and CDR2 FQGTGA. The CDR3 sequence: CASSLDSSGANVLTF. CDR3 DNA: TGTGCCAGCAGCTTGGACAGCTCTGGGGCCAACGTCCTGACTTTC.

The gene calls are TRBV4-3 and TRBJ2-3, with 8 bases aligning to TRBD2. Germline CDR1 and CDR2: LGHNA and YSLEER. Unmatched junction bases numbered 5, after V lost 2 bases and J lost 4 bases. The CDR3 has 15 amino acids. Written as DNA, the CDR3 is TGCGCCAGCAGCCAACTTAGCGGGGAGGCAGATACGCAGTATTTT. Translating it yields CASSQLSGEADTQYF.

V gene TRBV9 combines with J gene TRBJ2-7, with 7 bases aligning to TRBD2. This CDR3 contains 13 residues. CDR1 and CDR2 from the germline V gene are SGDLS and YYNGEE. The V gene end was trimmed by 3 bases and the J gene end by 3 bases; junction bases not matched to a gene: 3. CDR3 residues: CASSGPSGYEQYF. The CDR3 region has the DNA TGTGCCAGCAGCGGGCCTAGCGGCTACGAGCAGTACTTC. The complete variable domain, with remaining parts taken from reference TRBV9 and TRBJ2-7, reads DSGVTQTPKHLITATGQRVTLRCSPRSGDLSVYWYQQSLDQGLQFLIQYYNGEERAKGNILERFSAQQFPDLHSELNLSSLELGDSALYFCASSGPSGYEQYFGPGTRLTVT.

This clone was seen more than once but under ten times. The chain carries TRBV27 and TRBJ2-7, with D tentatively TRBD1 (5 bases). Trimming removed 8 bases at V and 3 bases at J, with 17 bases between. The CDR3 contains 14 residues. Germline CDR1 and CDR2: MNHEY and SMNVEV (reference sequence). CDR3 nucleotides: TGTGCCAGCCGTAGGGCAGGGCCTCTCTACGAGCAGTACTTC. This translates into CASRRAGPLYEQYF.

There are a few counts of this clone. Other nucleotide sequences in the sample specify the same CDR3. V gene TRBV6-5 combines with J gene TRBJ2-7; D not certain. Germline CDR1 MNHEY, CDR2 SVGAGI. The germline V and J ends were trimmed by 2 bases and 4 bases, with 12 bases remaining between them. CDR3 length: 14 residues. The CDR3, as DNA: TGTGCCAGCAGTTACGTCGGCGGTTCGTACGAGCAGTACTTC. This sequence encodes CASSYVGGSYEQYF.

This clone was recorded a few times. The chain has TRBV29-1 and TRBJ2-5; tentative D call: TRBD1 (8 bases). Germline V gene lookup returns CDR1 SQVTM and CDR2 ANQGSEA. V lost 7 bases and J 7 bases, leaving 25 bases between the germline ends. The CDR3 totals 15 residues. The CDR3 DNA sequence: TGCAGCGCCGGGGGGCAGGGGGCAAGATCGAGGACCCAGTACTTC. It translates to CSAGGQGARSRTQYF.

The CDR3 sequence: CASSTQGTEAFF. CDR3 sequence (DNA): TGTGCCAGCAGTACCCAGGGAACTGAAGCTTTCTTT. This rearrangement joins TRBV27 to TRBJ1-1, with D maybe TRBD1 (5 bases). The CDR3 is made up of 12 amino acids. The germline V gene encodes CDR1 MNHEY and CDR2 SMNVEV (reference sequence). The V end lost 5 bases, the J end lost 5 bases, and 9 bases lay between the germline ends.

This clone was seen more than once but under ten times. The chain carries TRBV7-2 and TRBJ2-1; D gene ambiguous. Trimming cost V 3 bases and J 0 bases, with 6 bases left between them. CDR1 SGHTA and CDR2 FQGNSA come from the germline V gene. This CDR3 region has 14 residues. This chain's CDR3 is CASSFRYSYNEQFF. The DNA of the CDR3 is TGTGCCAGCAGCTTCAGATACTCCTACAATGAGCAGTTCTTC.

The chain couples TRBV2 to TRBJ2-2; weak D call: TRBD1 (6 bases). This CDR3 spans 18 amino acids. Germline V gene lookup returns CDR1 SNHLY and CDR2 FYNNEI. With 6 bases removed from V and 0 bases from J, the gap between germline ends came to 20 bases. The CDR3 protein is CASRTQPRRTANTGELFF. The CDR3, as DNA: TGTGCCAGCAGAACCCAGCCCCGACGGACAGCGAACACCGGGGAGCTGTTTTTT.

The gene calls are TRBV2 and TRBJ1-1; 7 bases line up with TRBD1. The junction had 6 bases not matched to a gene; V was cut back by 4 bases and J by 1 base. The CDR3 length is 15 residues. Germline CDR1 is SNHLY and CDR2 is FYNNEI. The CDR3, as DNA: TGTGCCAGCAGTGCTACCCGACAGGGGAACACTGAAGCTTTCTTT. Translating it yields CASSATRQGNTEAFF.

This clone was observed a few times. The chain has TRBV7-9 and TRBJ2-6; 8 bases are a match to TRBD1. The CDR3 extends over 15 amino acids. Trimming at V came to 1 base and at J to 9 bases, leaving 5 bases not matched to a gene. Germline V gene lookup returns CDR1 SEHNR and CDR2 FQNEAQ (reference sequence). The CDR3 protein is CASSLGTGTVNVLTF. The CDR3 region has the DNA TGTGCCAGCAGCTTAGGGACAGGGACCGTCAACGTCCTGACTTTC.

This clone showed up just a few times. The chain combines TRBV6-1 with TRBJ2-4; perhaps TRBD2 as D (6 bases). Per the germline V gene, CDR1 is MNHNS and CDR2 is SASEGT. CDR3 length: 14 residues. V lost 1 base to trimming and J lost 6 bases, with 10 bases between them. CDR3 sequence: CASSEVGRRNIQYF. DNA for the CDR3: TGTGCCAGCAGTGAAGTGGGGAGGAGAAACATTCAGTACTTC.

V is TRBV9 and J is TRBJ2-1; the D gene is possibly TRBD1 (5 bases). V was trimmed by 0 bases and J by 4 bases, leaving 14 bases between them. Germline CDR1 is SGDLS and CDR2 is YYNGEE. This CDR3 region has 16 residues. The CDR3, as DNA: TGTGCCAGCAGCGTAGATGCAGGGATGGGATACAATGAGCAGTTCTTC. It is translated as CASSVDAGMGYNEQFF.

The rearrangement links TRBV11-2 to TRBJ1-2; no clear D. V was trimmed by 5 bases and J by 4 bases, leaving 8 bases between them. The CDR3 covers 12 residues. The germline CDR1 and CDR2 sequences are SGHAT and FQNNGV. CDR3 DNA: TGTGCCAGCAGCAGAGGGCCCTATGGCTACACCTTC. Encoded protein: CASSRGPYGYTF.

This clone was counted between two and nine times. V is TRBV4-1 and J is TRBJ2-7; 8 nucleotides agree with TRBD1. This CDR3 contains 16 residues. The V gene's germline CDR1 is MGHRA and CDR2 YSYEKL. Trimming removed 3 bases from V and 7 bases from J; junction bases left unmatched: 14. The CDR3 coding sequence is TGCGCCAGCAGCCAGGCCCCCAACAGGGGGTTGAGAGAGCAGTACTTC. It specifies CASSQAPNRGLREQYF.

CDR3 bases: TGTGCCAGCAGCCACCGAAGGCTAAATTCACCCCTCCACTTT. Translated, it gives CASSHRRLNSPLHF. The chain is built from TRBV2 and TRBJ1-6; D call uncertain. Per the germline V gene, CDR1 is SNHLY and CDR2 is FYNNEI. CDR3 length: 14 residues. Trimming cost V 6 bases and J 7 bases, with 13 bases left between them.

Only a few counts were recorded for this clone. The V gene is TRBV7-9, the J gene TRBJ2-3; 7 bases align to TRBD1. The V segment lost 5 bases and the J segment 4 bases; nucleotides outside the gene matches: 9. From germline, CDR1 is SEHNR and CDR2 FQNEAQ (reference sequence). The CDR3 is 15 amino acids. For the CDR3, the DNA is TGTGCCAGCAGCACCGGACAGGCGTTGCCAGATACGCAGTATTTT. Protein sequence: CASSTGQALPDTQYF.

The V and J genes are TRBV7-9 and TRBJ1-2, with no clear D. Germline CDR1 SEHNR, CDR2 FQNEAQ (reference sequence). With 8 bases removed from V and 8 bases from J, the gap between germline ends came to 27 bases. The CDR3 has 16 amino acids. The CDR3 reads CASGTMGRALDRGYTF. CDR3 sequence (DNA): TGTGCCAGCGGAACCATGGGGAGGGCCCTAGATAGAGGCTACACCTTC.

The chain has TRBV7-2 and TRBJ2-3; TRBD1 aligns across 7 bases. CDR1 is SGHTA and CDR2 is FQGNSA in the germline V gene. The CDR3 consists of 14 residues. Unmatched junction bases numbered 2, after V lost 5 bases and J lost 0 bases. CDR3 protein: CASSGTVSTDTQYF. CDR3 in DNA: TGTGCCAGCAGCGGGACAGTTAGCACAGATACGCAGTATTTT.

The rearrangement joins TRBV28 to TRBJ1-2, with D perhaps TRBD1 (5 bases). The germline V gene encodes CDR1 MDHEN and CDR2 SYDVKM. V lost 6 bases and J lost 4, with 12 bases in between. The CDR3 is 13 amino acids. In DNA, the CDR3 is TGTGCCAGCAGCTCGGGACCCCGCTATGGCTACACCTTC. As protein: CASSSGPRYGYTF.

A few counts support this clone. The J gene is TRBJ1-2, the V gene TRBV7-9, with D unresolved. Germline CDR1 reads SEHNR; CDR2 reads FQNEAQ (reference sequence). This CDR3 has 15 residues. Trimming took off 2 bases at V and 6 bases at J, with 16 bases between the two ends. The CDR3, as DNA: TGTGCCAGCAGCTTATCTTCCAGTATATCTCATGGCTACACCTTC. Encoded protein: CASSLSSSISHGYTF.

Comments on this clone: A much larger clone differs by one base, so this may be a read error. The chain is built from TRBV27 and TRBJ2-5; no clear D. Trimming stripped 6 bases from V and 4 bases from J, with 3 bases between. This CDR3 has 10 residues. Germline V gene lookup returns CDR1 MNHEY and CDR2 SMNVEV (reference sequence). CDR3 DNA: TGTGCCAGCAGGGGAGAGACCCAGTACTTC. This sequence encodes CASRGETQYF.

This clone was seen a handful of times. The gene calls are TRBV12-2 and TRBJ2-7. TRBV12-2 represents a pseudogene. This CDR3 has 15 amino acids. Here the CDR3 DNA reads TGTGCAAGTCGTCTTATCCAGGGAGACCCCTACGAGCAGTACTTC. Translated: CASRLIQGDPYEQYF.

The V gene is TRBV7-9, the J gene TRBJ2-7; D is unclear. There are 13 residues in the CDR3. The ends were cut back, 2 bases at V and 3 bases at J, with 8 bases in the middle. CDR1 SEHNR and CDR2 FQNEAQ come from the germline V gene (reference sequence). CDR3: CASSLSVDYEQYF. CDR3 nucleotide sequence: TGTGCCAGCAGCTTAAGTGTGGACTACGAGCAGTACTTC.

This clone was seen just once. J is TRBJ1-2 and V is TRBV5-1; D possibly corresponds to TRBD1 (6 bases). V dropped 7 bases and J dropped 2 bases, with 18 bases sitting between them. The CDR3 spans 15 residues. Germline CDR1 is SGHRS and CDR2 is YFSETQ. The CDR3 DNA follows: TGCGCCAGCGCCCGGTCAGAGGGGGTGAACTATGGCTACACCTTC. Translation gives CASARSEGVNYGYTF.

This clone has just a few counts. Additional DNA sequences in this sample encode the identical CDR3. The V and J genes are TRBV6-6 and TRBJ2-7; 8 bases match TRBD2. There are 12 residues in the CDR3. V was pared by 4 bases and J by 4 bases, with 0 bases of the junction left unmatched. CDR1 MNHNY and CDR2 SVGAGI come from the germline V gene (reference sequence). This CDR3 is CASSSGGYEQYF. The CDR3 DNA sequence: TGTGCCAGCAGTTCGGGGGGGTACGAGCAGTACTTC.

This clone has only a few counts. The V gene is TRBV6-6, the J gene TRBJ1-1, with D uncertain. Trimming took off 6 bases at V and 9 bases at J, with 14 bases between the two ends. CDR1 and CDR2 (germline): MNHNY, SVGAGI (reference sequence). The CDR3 length is 12 residues. CDR3 region: CASSPERVKAFF. The CDR3 region has the DNA TGTGCCAGCAGCCCCGAGAGGGTAAAAGCTTTCTTT.

The chain carries TRBV28 and TRBJ1-5; weak D call: TRBD1 (6 bases). V lost 4 bases to trimming and J lost 2 bases, with 12 bases between them. The germline gives CDR1 MDHEN, CDR2 SYDVKM. The CDR3 covers 15 residues. CDR3 in DNA: TGTGCCAGCAGTTCGGGACAATTAGGCAATCAGCCCCAGCATTTT. It codes for CASSSGQLGNQPQHF.

The rearrangement joins TRBV2 to TRBJ2-5; TRBD1 agrees at 7 bases. After removal of 8 bases from V and 0 bases from J, the junction contained 9 bases not matched to a gene. There are 15 residues in the CDR3. From germline, CDR1 is SNHLY and CDR2 FYNNEI. The CDR3, as DNA: TGTGCCAGCGAGTTGACAGGGCTAGACCAAGAGACCCAGTACTTC. It is translated as CASELTGLDQETQYF.